This T cell receptor beta chain was sequenced for a study of blood T cell repertoires in COVID-19. Overall study: Whether acute or convalescent, the COVID-19 samples came from the United States, Italy and Spain. T cells, B-cell-depleted T cells, or PBMCs supplied cDNA or gDNA.

Sequenced by immunoSEQ multiplex PCR; TCRdb stores in-frame clones only, minus some. The sample shows around 63,000 clones, 80% to 90% of them seen only once. Germline V gene data show CDR1 as SNHLY and CDR2 as FYNNEI. V was cut by 1 base and J by 3 bases, with 4 bases left in between. CDR3 size: 12 residues. Sequencing used peripheral blood. This sequence was found in a man in his sixties with acute or convalescent COVID-19. V is TRBV2 and J is TRBJ2-7; unclear D gene. CDR3 sequence reads: CASSEVSYEQYF. The DNA for the CDR3 is TGTGCCAGCAGTGAAGTCAGCTACGAGCAGTACTTC.